Sequencing of this TCR beta chain was carried out in a study of blood T cell dynamics during melanoma immunotherapy. General study findings and limits: Unlike progressors, later disease-control patients had W3 repertoires gaining clonality or diversity.

Indicated time point: week 3, after first cycle of checkpoint inhibitor. Samples come from before therapy and from week 3 after the first blockade cycle. This clone occurred a few times. Its antigen is as yet unknown. Generated by immunoSEQ multiplex PCR, the TCRdb table keeps only in-frame clones and is missing some. The top ten hold approximately 5.1% of the sample, which has more than 13,000 clones, 86% seen once. This TCR was recovered from a human donor with melanoma. Sequenced material: blood, taken from a patient treated with checkpoint blockade.

The CDR3 region is CASTLGRGFTGELFF. The CDR3 nucleotides read TGTGCCAGCACCCTGGGTAGGGGCTTTACCGGGGAGCTGTTTTTT. The chain carries TRBV7-9 and TRBJ2-2, with D tentatively TRBD1 (5 bases). CDR1 is SEHNR, CDR2 FQNEAQ, per germline (reference sequence). The V end lost 7 bases, the J end lost 5 bases, and 17 bases lay between the germline ends. This CDR3 has 15 amino acids.